The clone carrying this T cell receptor (beta chain) turned up a few times. The antigen is unknown. The data stem from a study of vaccination effects on CD4 cells after COVID-19. The ViraFEST assay expanded antigen-specific CD4+ T cells with viral peptide pools before sequencing. Culture lasted roughly eleven days before CD4+ T cell isolation. The healthy vaccine recipients, who had no prior SARS-CoV-2 infection, showed negative nucleocapsid antibodies. The data were produced by immunoSEQ multiplex PCR, yet TCRdb's version contains in-frame clones alone and is incomplete. The data show about 43,000 clones, with around 78% seen just once and less than 14% held by the top ten. The CDR3 spans 15 residues. Trimming pared 1 base from V and 3 bases from J, leaving 13 bases between. Germline V gene sequence: CDR1 SGHNT, CDR2 YYREEE (reference sequence).

The rearrangement joins TRBV5-4 to TRBJ1-2; a weak D match, TRBD1 (5 bases). The sequence came from a human donor who received a COVID-19 vaccine. Sequenced material: CD4+ T cells from PBMCs cultured with SARS-CoV-2 spike peptides, taken before COVID-19 vaccination. The CDR3 sequence is CASSLLGDGYYGYTF. DNA of the CDR3: TGTGCCAGCAGCTTGCTAGGGGATGGGTACTATGGCTACACCTTC.